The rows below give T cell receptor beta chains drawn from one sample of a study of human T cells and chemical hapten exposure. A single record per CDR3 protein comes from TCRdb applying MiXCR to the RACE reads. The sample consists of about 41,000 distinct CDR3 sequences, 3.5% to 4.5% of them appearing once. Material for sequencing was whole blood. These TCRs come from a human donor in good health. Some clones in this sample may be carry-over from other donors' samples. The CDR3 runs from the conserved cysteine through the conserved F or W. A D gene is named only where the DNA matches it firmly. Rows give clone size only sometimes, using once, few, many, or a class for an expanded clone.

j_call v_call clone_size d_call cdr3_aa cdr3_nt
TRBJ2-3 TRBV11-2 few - CASSLDRGGLEYF TGTGCCAGCAGCTTAGACCGGGGCGGTTTAGAGTATTTT
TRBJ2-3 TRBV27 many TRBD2 CASTRIKSSGNTDTQYF TGTGCCAGCACGCGAATAAAATCTAGCGGCAACACAGATACGCAGTATTTT
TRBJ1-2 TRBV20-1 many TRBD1 CSARGLYYGYTF TGCAGTGCGAGGGGGCTATACTATGGCTACACCTTC
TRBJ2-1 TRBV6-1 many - CASSPLARGEQFF TGTGCCAGCAGCCCCTTAGCTAGGGGTGAGCAGTTCTTC
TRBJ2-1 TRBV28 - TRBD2 CASSGTSGSPGQRDEQFF TGTGCCAGCAGTGGGACTAGCGGGAGTCCGGGACAAAGGGATGAGCAGTTCTTC
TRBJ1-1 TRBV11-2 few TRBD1 CASSSPNRGRTEAFF TGTGCCAGCAGTTCGCCAAACAGGGGACGGACTGAAGCTTTCTTT
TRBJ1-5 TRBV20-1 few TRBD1 CSAPGQGNQPQHF TGCAGTGCCCCCGGACAGGGTAATCAGCCCCAGCATTTT
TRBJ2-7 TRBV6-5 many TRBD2 CASSQSGTSGRYEQYF TGTGCCAGCAGTCAGTCCGGGACTAGCGGGCGGTACGAGCAGTACTTC
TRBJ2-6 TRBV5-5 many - CASINRTARSNVLTF TGTGCCAGCATTAACCGGACTGCGAGATCAAACGTCCTGACTTTC
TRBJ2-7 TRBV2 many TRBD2 CASSEKLYGGDYEQYF TGTGCCAGCAGTGAAAAGTTGTACGGGGGGGACTACGAGCAGTACTTC
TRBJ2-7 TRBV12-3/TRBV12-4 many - CASSLAKGFEQYF TGTGCCAGCAGTTTAGCGAAGGGGTTCGAGCAGTACTTC
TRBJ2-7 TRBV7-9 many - CASSPDRTTYEQYF TGTGCCAGCAGCCCCGACAGGACGACCTACGAGCAGTACTTC
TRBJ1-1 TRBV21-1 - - CASSKVGGTMNTEAFF TGTGCCAGCAGCAAAGTAGGTGGAACCATGAACACTGAAGCTTTCTTT
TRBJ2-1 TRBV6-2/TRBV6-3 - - CASSPTTSRVGKNNEQFF TGTGCCAGCAGTCCGACAACTTCTAGGGTTGGCAAAAACAATGAGCAGTTCTTC
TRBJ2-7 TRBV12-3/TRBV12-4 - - CASSLDWGSYEQYF TGTGCCAGCAGTTTAGATTGGGGTTCCTACGAGCAGTACTTC
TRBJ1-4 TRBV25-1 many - CASAMRGEVGKLFF TGTGCCAGCGCTATGAGAGGGGAGGTGGGAAAACTGTTTTTT
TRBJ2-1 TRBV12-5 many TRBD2 CASGSFGLAGANNEQFF TGTGCTAGTGGTTCATTCGGGCTAGCGGGAGCGAACAATGAGCAGTTCTTC
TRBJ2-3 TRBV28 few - CASSFFELATDTQYF TGTGCCAGCAGTTTTTTCGAACTAGCCACAGATACGCAGTATTTT
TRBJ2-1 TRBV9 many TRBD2 CASSVDLGLAGGNEQFF TGTGCCAGCAGCGTTGATTTGGGCCTAGCGGGAGGGAATGAGCAGTTCTTC
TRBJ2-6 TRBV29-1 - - CSYSSGANVLTF TGCAGCTACAGCTCTGGGGCCAACGTCCTGACTTTC
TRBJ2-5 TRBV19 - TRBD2 CASSPGLAGGGETQYF TGTGCCAGTAGTCCGGGACTAGCGGGAGGAGGCGAGACCCAGTACTTC
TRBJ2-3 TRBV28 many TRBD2 CASSSTSGGTDTQYF TGTGCCAGCAGTTCCACTAGCGGAGGGACAGATACGCAGTATTTT
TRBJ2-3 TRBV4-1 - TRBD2 CASSERTSGSTDTQYF TGCGCCAGCAGCGAAAGGACTAGCGGGAGCACAGATACGCAGTATTTT
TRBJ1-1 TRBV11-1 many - CASSPGGYSTEAFF TGTGCCAGCAGCCCGGGGGGCTACAGCACTGAAGCTTTCTTT
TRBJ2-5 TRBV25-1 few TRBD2 CASSEGVLAGSGWETQYF TGTGCCAGCAGTGAGGGGGTGCTAGCGGGAAGTGGGTGGGAGACCCAGTACTTC
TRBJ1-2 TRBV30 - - CAWSVEGSRGYTF TGTGCCTGGAGTGTTGAGGGAAGTCGGGGCTACACCTTC
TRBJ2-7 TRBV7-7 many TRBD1 CARLPNQGQSGSYEQYF TGTGCTAGGCTCCCAAACCAGGGACAGTCGGGGTCCTACGAGCAGTACTTC
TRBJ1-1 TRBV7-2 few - CASSLYGGRHTEAFF TGTGCCAGCAGCTTATATGGGGGCCGGCACACTGAAGCTTTCTTT
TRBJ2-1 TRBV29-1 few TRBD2 CSVEELSGSYNEQFF TGCAGCGTTGAAGAACTGAGCGGGAGCTACAATGAGCAGTTCTTC
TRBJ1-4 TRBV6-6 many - CASSYLQPTTNEKLFF TGTGCCAGCAGTTACTTGCAGCCTACAACTAATGAAAAACTGTTTTTT
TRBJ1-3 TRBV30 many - CAWSATGNTIYF TGTGCCTGGAGCGCTACTGGAAACACCATATATTTT
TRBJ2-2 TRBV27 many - CASSSYSGTGELFF TGTGCCAGCAGTTCGTATAGCGGCACCGGGGAGCTGTTTTTT
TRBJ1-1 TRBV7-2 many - CASSLSMGTEAFF TGTGCCAGCAGCTTATCTATGGGGACTGAAGCTTTCTTT
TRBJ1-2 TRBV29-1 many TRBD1 CSVPGTAYGYTF TGCAGCGTTCCCGGGACAGCATATGGCTACACCTTC
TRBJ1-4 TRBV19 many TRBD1 CASRQGGNEKLFF TGTGCCAGCCGACAGGGTGGTAATGAAAAACTGTTTTTT
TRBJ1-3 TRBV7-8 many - CASSPGTPGNTIYF TGTGCCAGCAGCCCCGGGACTCCTGGAAACACCATATATTTT
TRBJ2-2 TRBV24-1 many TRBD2 CATSDLGLAGDGELFF TGTGCCACCAGTGATTTGGGACTAGCGGGAGACGGGGAGCTGTTTTTT
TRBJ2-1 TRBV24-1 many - CATSDFPGRGSSYNEQFF TGTGCCACCAGTGATTTCCCGGGACGGGGGAGCTCCTACAATGAGCAGTTCTTC
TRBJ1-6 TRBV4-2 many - CASSPRLLNSPLHF TGTGCCAGCAGCCCTAGACTGTTGAATTCACCCCTCCACTTT
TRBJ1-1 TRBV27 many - CASTLQGPNTEAFF TGTGCCAGCACCCTACAGGGACCGAACACTGAAGCTTTCTTT
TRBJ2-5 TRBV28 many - CASTQFETQYF TGTGCCAGCACCCAATTTGAGACCCAGTACTTC
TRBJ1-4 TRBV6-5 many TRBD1 CASSYEGGIGQANEKLFF TGTGCCAGCAGTTACGAAGGGGGAATAGGACAGGCTAATGAAAAACTGTTTTTT
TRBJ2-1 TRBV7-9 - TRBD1 CASSLASGTGDYNEQFF TGTGCCAGCAGCTTAGCATCCGGGACAGGGGACTACAATGAGCAGTTCTTC
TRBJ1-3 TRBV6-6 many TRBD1 CASSYRTGGNTIYF TGTGCCAGCAGTTATAGGACAGGAGGAAACACCATATATTTT
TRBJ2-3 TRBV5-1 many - CASSLVAATADTQYF TGCGCCAGCAGCTTGGTAGCTGCGACGGCAGATACGCAGTATTTT
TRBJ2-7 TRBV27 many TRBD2 CASSLRTSGSHSPGEQYF TGTGCCAGCAGCCTTCGGACTAGCGGGAGTCATTCTCCAGGGGAGCAGTACTTC
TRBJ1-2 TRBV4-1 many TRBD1 CASSFGTGGSAVKYGYTF TGCGCCAGCAGCTTCGGGACAGGGGGTTCGGCAGTTAAATATGGCTACACCTTC
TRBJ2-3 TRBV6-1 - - CASSGHVDAYF TGTGCCAGCAGTGGACATGTGGACGCGTATTTT
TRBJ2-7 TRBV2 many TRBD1 CASRGTGVKEQYF TGTGCCAGCAGGGGGACAGGGGTTAAGGAGCAGTACTTC
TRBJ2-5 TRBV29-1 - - CSGGASQETQYF TGCAGCGGAGGGGCGAGCCAAGAGACCCAGTACTTC
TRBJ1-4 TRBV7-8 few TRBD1 CASSLSRGQGGEKLFF TGTGCCAGCAGCTTAAGTCGGGGACAGGGAGGGGAAAAACTGTTTTTT
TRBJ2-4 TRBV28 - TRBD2 CASSFFGLAGAKNIQYF TGTGCCAGCAGTTTCTTTGGACTAGCGGGAGCCAAAAACATTCAGTACTTC
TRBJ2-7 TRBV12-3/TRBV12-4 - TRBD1 CASSFGTGGEQYF TGTGCCAGCAGTTTTGGGACAGGGGGCGAGCAGTACTTC
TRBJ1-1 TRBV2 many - CATATRESTEAFF TGTGCCACCGCTACCCGGGAGTCCACTGAAGCTTTCTTT
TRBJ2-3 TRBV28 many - CASSSLYDKKVDTQYF TGTGCCAGCAGTTCCCTGTACGACAAAAAGGTCGATACGCAGTATTTT
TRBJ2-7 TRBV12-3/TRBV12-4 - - CASNFEGGWYEQYF TGTGCCAGTAATTTTGAGGGCGGCTGGTACGAGCAGTACTTC
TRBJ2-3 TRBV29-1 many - CSVEPQAGPDTQYF TGCAGCGTTGAGCCTCAGGCCGGGCCAGATACGCAGTATTTT
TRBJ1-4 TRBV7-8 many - CASSPFATNEKLFF TGTGCCAGCAGCCCCTTTGCAACTAATGAAAAACTGTTTTTT
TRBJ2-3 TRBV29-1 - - CSVEGRLLTDTQYF TGCAGCGTTGAGGGGCGTCTCCTCACAGATACGCAGTATTTT
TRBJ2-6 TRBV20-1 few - CSAGPGARSGANVLTF TGCAGTGCTGGTCCCGGTGCCAGGTCGGGGGCCAACGTCCTGACTTTC